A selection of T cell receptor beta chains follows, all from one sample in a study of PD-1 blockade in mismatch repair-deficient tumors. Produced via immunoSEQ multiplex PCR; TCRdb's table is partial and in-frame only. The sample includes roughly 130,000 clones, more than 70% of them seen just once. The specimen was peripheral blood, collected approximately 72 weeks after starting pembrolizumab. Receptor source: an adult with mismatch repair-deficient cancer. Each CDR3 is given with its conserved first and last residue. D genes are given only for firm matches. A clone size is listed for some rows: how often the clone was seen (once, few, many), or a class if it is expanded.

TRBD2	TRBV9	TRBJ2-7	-	TGTGCCAGCAGCGCCCAACTAGCGGGAGACGAGCAGTACTTC	CASSAQLAGDEQYF
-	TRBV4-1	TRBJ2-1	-	TGCGCCAGCAGCCAAGATGCGGCCTCCTCCTACAATGAGCAGTTCTTC	CASSQDAASSYNEQFF
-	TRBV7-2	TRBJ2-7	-	TGTGCCAGCAGCTTATCTTGGGGCGAGCAGTACTTC	CASSLSWGEQYF
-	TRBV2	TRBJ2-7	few	TGTGCCAGCAGCTCAGCGGGACAGGCATACGAGCAGTACTTC	CASSSAGQAYEQYF
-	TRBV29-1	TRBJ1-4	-	TGCAGCGTTGTGTCCGAGAACAATGAAAAACTGTTTTTT	CSVVSENNEKLFF
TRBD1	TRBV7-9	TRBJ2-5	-	TGTGCCAGCAGGCGGGGGACAGGGACCCAAGAGACCCAGTACTTC	CASRRGTGTQETQYF
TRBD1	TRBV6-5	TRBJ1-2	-	TGTGCCAGCAGTCGGGACAGGGTTTATGGCTACACCTTC	CASSRDRVYGYTF
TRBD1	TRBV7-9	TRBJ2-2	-	TGTGCCAGCAGCTTATCTCGGACAGGTTTCACCGGGGAGCTGTTTTTT	CASSLSRTGFTGELFF
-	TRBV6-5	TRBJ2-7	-	TGTGCCAGCAGTTACCGGGACGGAAGCTCCTACGAGCAGTACTTC	CASSYRDGSSYEQYF
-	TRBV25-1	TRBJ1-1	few	TGTGCCAGCAGTCTGGGGACGGTTAGTGAAGCTTTCTTT	CASSLGTVSEAFF
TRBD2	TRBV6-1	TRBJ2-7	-	TGTGCCAGCACGACTAGCGGGAGGGCCTACGAGCAGTACTTC	CASTTSGRAYEQYF
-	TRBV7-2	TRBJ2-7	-	TGTGCCAGCAGCTTAGAGGGGGGTCCCTACGAGCAGTACTTC	CASSLEGGPYEQYF
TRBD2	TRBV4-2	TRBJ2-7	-	TGTGCCAGCAGCCAAAATAGCGGGACTCGCAGCTCCTACGAGCAGTACTTC	CASSQNSGTRSSYEQYF
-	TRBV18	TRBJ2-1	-	TGTGCCAGCTCACCACAGCGGACCCTTACCTACAATGAGCAGTTCTTC	CASSPQRTLTYNEQFF
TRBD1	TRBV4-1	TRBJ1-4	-	TGCGCCAGCAGCCAAGAAGGGACAGGGGGCGGGAGTGAAAAACTGTTTTTT	CASSQEGTGGGSEKLFF
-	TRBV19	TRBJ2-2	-	TGTGCCAGTACGATGGGCCCGAACACCGGGGAGCTGTTTTTT	CASTMGPNTGELFF
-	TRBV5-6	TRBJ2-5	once	TGTGCCAGCAGCTCCCGGTGGGGGGAGACCCAGTACTTC	CASSSRWGETQYF
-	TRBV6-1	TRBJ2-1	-	TGTGCCAGCAGTGAAGAATCGAGCTCCTACAATGAGCAGTTCTTC	CASSEESSSYNEQFF
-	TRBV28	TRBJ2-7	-	TGTGCCAGCAGTACCAGGGACGGCGAGCCCTACGAGCAGTACTTC	CASSTRDGEPYEQYF
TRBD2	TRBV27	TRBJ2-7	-	TGTGCCAGTGGGACTAGCGGAAGCTCCTACGAGCAGTACTTC	CASGTSGSSYEQYF
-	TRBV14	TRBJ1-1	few	TGTGCCAGCAGCCAAGGACAGAACACTGAAGCTTTCTTT	CASSQGQNTEAFF
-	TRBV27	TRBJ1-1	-	TGTGCCAGCAGTTTATCGACGCAGGTTCGCACTGAAGCTTTCTTT	CASSLSTQVRTEAFF
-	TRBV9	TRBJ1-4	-	TGTGCCAGCATCCAACCACAGGTGAATGAAAAACTGTTTTTT	CASIQPQVNEKLFF
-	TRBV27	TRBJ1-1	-	TGTGCCAGCAGTTTCCAGGGAGAGACTGAAGCTTTCTTT	CASSFQGETEAFF
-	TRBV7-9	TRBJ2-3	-	TGTGCCAGCAGCCCCGACACAGATACGCAGTATTTT	CASSPDTDTQYF
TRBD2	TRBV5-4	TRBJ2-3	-	TGTGCCAGCAGCGGGGGTAGCGGGATCATTGATACGCAGTATTTT	CASSGGSGIIDTQYF
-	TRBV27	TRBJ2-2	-	TGTGCCAGCAGTTTTTTTCCCGGGGAGCTGTTTTTT	CASSFFPGELFF
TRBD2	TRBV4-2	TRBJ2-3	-	TGTGCCAGCAGCCAGGAGACTAGCGGGAGCCTGTATTTT	CASSQETSGSLYF
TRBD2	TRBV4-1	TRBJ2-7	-	TGCGCCAGCAGCCAAGCCCCGGGGGGTCCCTACGAGCAGTACTTC	CASSQAPGGPYEQYF
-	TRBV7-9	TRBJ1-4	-	TGTGCCAGCAGCTTCGATGAAAAACTGTTTTTT	CASSFDEKLFF
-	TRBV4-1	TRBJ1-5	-	TGCGCCAGCAGCCAAGTGGAGGTCCGCAATCAGCCCCAGCATTTT	CASSQVEVRNQPQHF
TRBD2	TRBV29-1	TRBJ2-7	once	TGCAGCGTAGAAATAGCGGGGCAAACCTCCTACGAGCAGTACTTC	CSVEIAGQTSYEQYF
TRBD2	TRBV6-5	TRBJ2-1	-	TGTGCCAGCAGTGGGACTAGCGGGACCGTTGAGCAGTTCTTC	CASSGTSGTVEQFF
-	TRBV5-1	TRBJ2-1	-	TGCGCCAGCAGCTTGGAGGAGAGCTCCTACAATGAGCAGTTCTTC	CASSLEESSYNEQFF
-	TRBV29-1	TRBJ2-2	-	TGCAGCGCTCGGACGGGCTCGAACACCGGGGAGCTGTTTTTT	CSARTGSNTGELFF
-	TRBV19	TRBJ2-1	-	TGTGCCAGTAGTTCCGGGACTGCCTCCTACAATGAGCAGTTCTTC	CASSSGTASYNEQFF
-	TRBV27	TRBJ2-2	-	TGTGCCAGCAGTTTTAGAGGGACCGGGGAGCTGTTTTTT	CASSFRGTGELFF
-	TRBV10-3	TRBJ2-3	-	TGTGCCATCAGTGAGCCCCCGGGAGATACGCAGTATTTT	CAISEPPGDTQYF
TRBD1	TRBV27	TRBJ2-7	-	TGTGCCAGCAGTTCCCCTGGACAGGGGAGGTACGAGCAGTACTTC	CASSSPGQGRYEQYF
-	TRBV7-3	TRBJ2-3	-	TGTGCTCAATATTCCCTAGGGGGGGTTGGCACAGATACGCAGTATTTT	CAQYSLGGVGTDTQYF
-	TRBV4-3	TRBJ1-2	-	TGCGCCAGCAGCCAAGAAACCGGCGGACCGCAAGTTAAGGGCTACACCTTC	CASSQETGGPQVKGYTF
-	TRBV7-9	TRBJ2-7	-	TGTGCCAGCAGCTCACCGACAGGCGAGCAGTACTTC	CASSSPTGEQYF